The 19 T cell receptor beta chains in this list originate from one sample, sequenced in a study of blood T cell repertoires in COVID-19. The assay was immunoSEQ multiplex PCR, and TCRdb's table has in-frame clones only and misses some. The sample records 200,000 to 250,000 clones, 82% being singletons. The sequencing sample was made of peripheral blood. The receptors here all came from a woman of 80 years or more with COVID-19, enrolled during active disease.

The DNA for the CDR3 is TGTGCCTGGACGATGATGAGCCGGGCCCAGGGGACTGAAGCTTTCTTT. As protein: CAWTMMSRAQGTEAFF. The gene calls are TRBV30 and TRBJ1-1; maybe TRBD1 (6 bases). Germline V lookup: CDR1 GTSNPN, CDR2 SVGIG (reference sequence). The CDR3 is 16 residues long. V was trimmed by 4 bases and J by 5 bases, leaving 23 bases between them.

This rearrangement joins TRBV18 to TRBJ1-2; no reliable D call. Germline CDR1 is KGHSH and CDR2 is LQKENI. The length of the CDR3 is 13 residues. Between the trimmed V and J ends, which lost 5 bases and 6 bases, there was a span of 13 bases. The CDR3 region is CASSTGDTNGYTF. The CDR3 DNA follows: TGTGCCAGCTCAACCGGGGATACCAATGGCTACACCTTC.

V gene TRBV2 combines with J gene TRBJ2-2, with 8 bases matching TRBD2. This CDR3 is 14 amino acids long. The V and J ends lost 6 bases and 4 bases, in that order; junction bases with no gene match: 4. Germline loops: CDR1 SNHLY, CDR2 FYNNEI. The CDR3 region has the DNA TGTGCCAGCAGGCCGCGGGAGGCCACCGGGGAGCTGTTTTTT. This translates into CASRPREATGELFF.

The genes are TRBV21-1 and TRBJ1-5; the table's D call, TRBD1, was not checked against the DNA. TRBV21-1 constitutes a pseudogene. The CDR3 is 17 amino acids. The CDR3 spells CASSFRQGRMGNQPQHF. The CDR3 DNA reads TGTGCCAGCAGCTTCCGACAGGGACGAATGGGCAATCAGCCCCAGCATTTT.

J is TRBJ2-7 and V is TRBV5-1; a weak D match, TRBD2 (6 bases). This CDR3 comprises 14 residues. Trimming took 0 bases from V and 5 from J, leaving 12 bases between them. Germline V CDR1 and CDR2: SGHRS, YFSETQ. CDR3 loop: CASSLAGESDEQYF. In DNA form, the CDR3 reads TGCGCCAGCAGCTTGGCGGGAGAGAGCGACGAGCAGTACTTC.

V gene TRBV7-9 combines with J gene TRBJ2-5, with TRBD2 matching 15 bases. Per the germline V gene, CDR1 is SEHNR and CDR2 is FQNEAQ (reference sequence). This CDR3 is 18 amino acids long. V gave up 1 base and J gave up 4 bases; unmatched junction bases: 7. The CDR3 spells CASSLGGLAGGKLETQYF. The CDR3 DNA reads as TGTGCCAGCAGCTTAGGCGGACTAGCGGGAGGGAAGTTAGAGACCCAGTACTTC.

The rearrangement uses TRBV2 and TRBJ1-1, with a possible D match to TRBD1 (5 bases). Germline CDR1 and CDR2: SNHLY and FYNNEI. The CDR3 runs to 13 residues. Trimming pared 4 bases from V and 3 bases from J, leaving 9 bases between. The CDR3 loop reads CASSGQGHTEAFF. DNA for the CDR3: TGTGCCAGCAGTGGTCAGGGCCACACTGAAGCTTTCTTT. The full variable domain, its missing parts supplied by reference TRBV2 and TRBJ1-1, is EPEVTQTPSHQVTQMGQEVILRCVPISNHLYFYWYRQILGQKVEFLVSFYNNEISEKSEIFDDQFSVERPDGSNFTLKIRSTKLEDSAMYFCASSGQGHTEAFFGQGTRLTVV.

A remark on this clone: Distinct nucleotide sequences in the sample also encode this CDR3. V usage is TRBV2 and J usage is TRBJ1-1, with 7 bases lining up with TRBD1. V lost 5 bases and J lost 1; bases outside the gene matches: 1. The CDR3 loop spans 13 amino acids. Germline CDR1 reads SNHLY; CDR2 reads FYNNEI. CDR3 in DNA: TGTGCCAGCAGTAGACAGGGGAACACTGAAGCTTTCTTT. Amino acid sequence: CASSRQGNTEAFF.

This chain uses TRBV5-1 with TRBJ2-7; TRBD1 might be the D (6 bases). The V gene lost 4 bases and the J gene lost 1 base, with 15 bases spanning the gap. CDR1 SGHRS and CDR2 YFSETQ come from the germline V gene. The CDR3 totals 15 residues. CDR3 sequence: CASSRYGTPSYEQYF. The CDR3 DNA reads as TGCGCCAGCAGCCGATACGGGACACCATCCTACGAGCAGTACTTC.

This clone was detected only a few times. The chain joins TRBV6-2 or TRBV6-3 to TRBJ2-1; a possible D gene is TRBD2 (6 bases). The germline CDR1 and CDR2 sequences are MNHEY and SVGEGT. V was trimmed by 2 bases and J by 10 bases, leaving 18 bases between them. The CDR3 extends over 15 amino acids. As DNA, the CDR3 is TGTGCCAGCAGTTACGGCGGAGGGCTCTTTAAGGAGCAGTTCTTC. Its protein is CASSYGGGLFKEQFF.

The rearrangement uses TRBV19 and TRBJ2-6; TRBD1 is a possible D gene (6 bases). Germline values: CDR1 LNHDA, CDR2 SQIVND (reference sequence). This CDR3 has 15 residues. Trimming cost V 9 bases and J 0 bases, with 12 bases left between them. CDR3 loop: CASTDRPSGANVLTF. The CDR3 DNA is TGTGCCAGCACGGACAGACCCTCTGGGGCCAACGTCCTGACTTTC.

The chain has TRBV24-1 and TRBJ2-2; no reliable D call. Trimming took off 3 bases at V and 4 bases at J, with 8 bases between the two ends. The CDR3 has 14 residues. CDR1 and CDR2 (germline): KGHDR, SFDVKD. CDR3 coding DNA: TGTGCCACCAGTGATAGACTGTTCACCGGGGAGCTGTTTTTT. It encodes CATSDRLFTGELFF.

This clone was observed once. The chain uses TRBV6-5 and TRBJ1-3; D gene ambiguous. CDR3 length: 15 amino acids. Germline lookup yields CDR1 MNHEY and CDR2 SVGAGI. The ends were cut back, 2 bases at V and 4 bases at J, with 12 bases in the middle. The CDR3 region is CASSYNPREGNTIYF. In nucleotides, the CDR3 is TGTGCCAGCAGTTACAATCCCCGAGAGGGAAACACCATATATTTT.

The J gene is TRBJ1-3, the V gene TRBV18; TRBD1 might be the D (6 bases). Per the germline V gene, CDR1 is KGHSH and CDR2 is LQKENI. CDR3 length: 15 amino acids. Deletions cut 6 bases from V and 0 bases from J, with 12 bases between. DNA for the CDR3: TGTGCCAGCTCGTCGGACAGTCTCTCTGGAAACACCATATATTTT. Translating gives CASSSDSLSGNTIYF.

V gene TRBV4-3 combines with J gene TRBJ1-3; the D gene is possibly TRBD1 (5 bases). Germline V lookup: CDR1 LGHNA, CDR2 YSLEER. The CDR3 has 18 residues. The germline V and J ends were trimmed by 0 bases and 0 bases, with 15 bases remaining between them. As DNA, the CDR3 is TGCGCCAGCAGCCAAGATATTGGAACAGGATACTCTGGAAACACCATATATTTT. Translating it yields CASSQDIGTGYSGNTIYF.

The CDR3 protein is CASSIVGAGTGANVLTF. CDR3 nucleotide sequence: TGTGCCAGTAGTATAGTGGGTGCAGGGACTGGGGCCAACGTCCTGACTTTC. The rearrangement uses TRBV19 and TRBJ2-6, with a weak D call TRBD1 (5 bases). The CDR3 contains 17 residues. V was clipped by 1 base and J by 2 bases, with 12 bases between them. CDR1 LNHDA and CDR2 SQIVND come from the germline V gene (reference sequence).

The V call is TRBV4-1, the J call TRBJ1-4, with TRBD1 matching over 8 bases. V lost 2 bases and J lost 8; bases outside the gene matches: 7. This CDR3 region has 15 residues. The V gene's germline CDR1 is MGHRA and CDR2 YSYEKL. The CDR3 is CASSQPDRAGEKLFF. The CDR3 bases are TGCGCCAGCAGCCAACCGGACAGGGCAGGGGAAAAACTGTTTTTT.

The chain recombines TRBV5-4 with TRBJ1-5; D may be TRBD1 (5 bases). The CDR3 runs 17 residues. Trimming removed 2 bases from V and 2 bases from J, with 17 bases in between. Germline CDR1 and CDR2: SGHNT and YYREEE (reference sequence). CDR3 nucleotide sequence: TGTGCCAGCAGCTTAATGCAATCGTCGGGGGGCAATCAGCCCCAGCATTTT. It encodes CASSLMQSSGGNQPQHF.

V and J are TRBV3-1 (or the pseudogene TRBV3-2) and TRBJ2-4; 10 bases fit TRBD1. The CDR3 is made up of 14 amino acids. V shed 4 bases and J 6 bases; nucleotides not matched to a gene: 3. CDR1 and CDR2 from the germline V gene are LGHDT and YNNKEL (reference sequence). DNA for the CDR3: TGTGCCAGCAGCCGACAGGGGGCGGGAAACATTCAGTACTTC. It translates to CASSRQGAGNIQYF.